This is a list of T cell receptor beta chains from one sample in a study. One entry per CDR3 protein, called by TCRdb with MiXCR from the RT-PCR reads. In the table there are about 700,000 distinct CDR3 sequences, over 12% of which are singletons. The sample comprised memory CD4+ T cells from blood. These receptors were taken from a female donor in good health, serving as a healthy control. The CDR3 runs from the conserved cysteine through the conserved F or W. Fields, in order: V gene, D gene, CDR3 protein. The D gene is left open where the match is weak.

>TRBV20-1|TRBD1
CSAVRGRGYGYTF
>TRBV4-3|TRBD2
CASSQSRTSGYEQYF
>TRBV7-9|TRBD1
CASSQDTGGELTEAFF
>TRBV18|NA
CASSPSSSRETQYF
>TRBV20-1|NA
CSARAGTNEKLFF
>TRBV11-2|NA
CASSPQGLASGANVLTF
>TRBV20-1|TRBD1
CSAIKTRRDRGNEQYF
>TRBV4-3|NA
CASSQARGNTEAFF
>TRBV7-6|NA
CASSLVRGANTGELFF
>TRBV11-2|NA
CASSLLSRTGGITDTQYF
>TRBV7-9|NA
CASSWAPEATGNEQFF
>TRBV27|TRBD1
CASSLSINRGLNYGYTF
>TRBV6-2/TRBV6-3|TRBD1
CASRRQGAREQYF
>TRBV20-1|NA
CSARKGVIQPQHF
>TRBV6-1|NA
CASSEDPSRSAQYF
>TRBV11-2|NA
CASSFHLRTAVGAEQFF
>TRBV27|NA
CASSYRDSNIQYF
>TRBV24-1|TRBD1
CATSESGTGVGEQFF
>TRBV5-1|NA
CASTLGGTGNEKLFF
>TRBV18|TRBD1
CASSPLRDSENYEQYF
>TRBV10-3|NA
CAISDSNTDTQYF
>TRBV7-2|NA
CASSLLPHTTEAFF
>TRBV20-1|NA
CSASRDGGGTGELFF
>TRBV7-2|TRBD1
CASSNRGWDTEAFF
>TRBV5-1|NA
CASSLDGTTGELFF
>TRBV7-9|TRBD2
CASSLWGTASGTSYEQYF
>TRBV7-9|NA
CASSLAQGGLTQYF
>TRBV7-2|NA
CASSSTAIGPDTQYF
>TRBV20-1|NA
CSARGLSVGPGELFF
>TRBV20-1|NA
CSAAQGGGHTEAFF
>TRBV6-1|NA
CASRSVKGVGEANYGYTF
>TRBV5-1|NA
CASSPDSNSPLHF
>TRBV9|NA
CASSVDPRGGAGNTIYF
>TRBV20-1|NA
CSAKLRAGYTF
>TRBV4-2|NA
CASSQDQSLAKNIQYF
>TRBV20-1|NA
CSARESWGENTEAFF
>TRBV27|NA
CASSSSTGQYNEQFF
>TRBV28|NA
CASSLAGPTNYGYTF
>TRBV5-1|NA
CASSLASGPSGGTDTQYF
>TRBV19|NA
CASSIEDSSYEQYF